This is a list of T cell receptor beta chains from one sample in a study of OX40 agonist ivuxolimab in advanced cancers. Assay used: immunoSEQ multiplex PCR; TCRdb lists only in-frame clones, some missing. This sample yields approximately 82,000 clones, of which 80% to 95% are seen a single time; 0.65% belongs to the top ten. The sample in question was CD4+ or CD8+ T cells sorted from blood, obtained in a trial of the OX40 agonist ivuxolimab. The receptors here all came from an adult with an advanced solid tumor such as melanoma, head and neck, liver or kidney cancer. Both conserved end residues are part of each CDR3. D genes are given only for firm matches. Clone size is shown for a subset of rows, as once, few, many or a class of expanded clone.

v_call	j_call	d_call	clone_size	cdr3_nt	cdr3_aa
TRBV2	TRBJ2-1	.	.	TGTGCCAGCAGTGAAGGGGGAGGCTCCTACAATGAGCAGTTCTTC	CASSEGGGSYNEQFF
TRBV5-1	TRBJ2-3	TRBD2	.	TGCGCCAGCAGACTCAGAGTAGCGGGGGATTATACGCAGTATTTT	CASRLRVAGDYTQYF
TRBV7-9	TRBJ1-4	TRBD1	.	TGTGCCAGCAGCCGGGGACAGGGTAATGAAAAACTGTTTTTT	CASSRGQGNEKLFF
TRBV15	TRBJ1-2	.	.	TGTGCCACCAGCAGAGATCGGGGGAGCGATGGCTACACCTTC	CATSRDRGSDGYTF
TRBV6-5	TRBJ2-7	TRBD1	once	TGTGCCAGCAGTTACTCGACAGGACAGGGCACCTACGAGCAGTACTTC	CASSYSTGQGTYEQYF
TRBV2	TRBJ1-1	.	.	TGTGCCAGCAGTCTACGGGAGAGGACTGAAGCTTTCTTT	CASSLRERTEAFF
TRBV2	TRBJ2-3	TRBD1	few	TGTGCCAGCACTATAGGGACAGGGGGCGTCACAGATACGCAGTATTTT	CASTIGTGGVTDTQYF
TRBV27	TRBJ2-5	.	.	TGTGCCAGCAGCGGAACAGGGAACCAAGAGACCCAGTACTTC	CASSGTGNQETQYF
TRBV7-9	TRBJ1-1	.	.	TGTGCCAGCAGCGTCCCCGGGACAACTTACACTGAAGCTTTCTTT	CASSVPGTTYTEAFF
TRBV28	TRBJ1-5	.	.	TGTGCCAGCAGTCCGCCCCCCCCAGGGCGTTGGCAGCCCCAGCATTTT	CASSPPPPGRWQPQHF
TRBV5-6	TRBJ1-5	.	.	TGTGCCAGCAGCTTGTTGGCAGGCAATCAGCCCCAGCATTTT	CASSLLAGNQPQHF
TRBV4-2	TRBJ2-1	.	.	TGTGCCAGCAGCCAAGGGATAGTGGGGACCCCACATGAGCAGTTCTTC	CASSQGIVGTPHEQFF
TRBV19	TRBJ2-5	.	.	TGTGCCAGTAGTATTGGGGATAGGGGGACCCAGTACTTC	CASSIGDRGTQYF
TRBV29-1	TRBJ2-5	.	.	TGCAGCTCCCTAGGGGGGAAAGAGACCCAGTACTTC	CSSLGGKETQYF
TRBV6-6	TRBJ2-7	.	.	TGTGCCAGCAGTTACTCCCCAACTTACGAGCAGTACTTC	CASSYSPTYEQYF
TRBV11-2	TRBJ2-1	.	.	TGTGCCAGCAGCTTTTCGAATGAGCAGTTCTTC	CASSFSNEQFF